The 17 T cell receptor beta chains in this list originate from one sample, sequenced in a study of cytomegalovirus exposure and HLA in healthy donors. Use of 60 Vbeta and 13 Jbeta primers characterized the PCR. Data came from immunoSEQ multiplex PCR; TCRdb stores just in-frame clones and leaves some out. The data show about 170,000 clones, around 74% seen once. The specimen sequenced was PBMCs. These receptors were taken from a female donor in good health and CMV-seronegative.

The J gene is TRBJ2-1, the V gene TRBV27, with D perhaps TRBD2 (6 bases). The CDR3 has 16 amino acids. Looked up from germline, CDR1 is MNHEY and CDR2 is SMNVEV (reference sequence). V shed 8 bases and J shed 5 bases, with 22 bases lying between them. In DNA, the CDR3 is TGTGCCAGCTGGGGGGTCGTGGGGGGACTCAACAATGAGCAGTTCTTC. Its translation: CASWGVVGGLNNEQFF.

The chain employs TRBV5-4 and TRBJ1-5; 7 bases align to TRBD1. The CDR3 covers 16 residues. Germline-derived CDR1 and CDR2 are SGHNT and YYREEE (reference sequence). Trimming cost V 2 bases and J 7 bases; bases outside gene matches: 12. DNA of the CDR3: TGTGCCAGCAGCTTAAGTCCGACAGGGATTGAGCAGCCCCAGCATTTT. Amino acid sequence: CASSLSPTGIEQPQHF.

J is TRBJ2-5 and V is TRBV14; 8 positions match TRBD1. J lost 0 bases, V lost 3 bases, and 3 bases had no gene match. The CDR3 spans 15 residues. Germline values: CDR1 SGHDN, CDR2 FVKESK. The CDR3 spells CASSHNRGYQETQYF. The CDR3 DNA reads TGTGCCAGCAGCCACAACAGGGGGTACCAAGAGACCCAGTACTTC.

This clone was detected only a few times. This chain uses TRBV28 with TRBJ1-6; no clear D gene. The CDR3 sequence is 13 residues long. V was cut by 8 bases and J by 0 bases, with 5 bases left in between. Germline V gives CDR1 MDHEN, CDR2 SYDVKM. The CDR3 sequence is CASLSSYNSPLHF. The CDR3 coding sequence is TGTGCCAGCCTGAGCTCCTATAATTCACCCCTCCACTTT.

The V and J genes are TRBV19 and TRBJ1-1; D is unclear. Deletions cut 1 base from V and 11 bases from J, with 11 bases between. This CDR3 is built from 12 residues. Per germline, CDR1 LNHDA and CDR2 SQIVND (reference sequence). The CDR3 reads CASSIASGLAFF. For the CDR3, the DNA is TGTGCCAGTAGTATAGCCTCGGGTTTGGCTTTCTTT.

The chain links TRBV10-3 to TRBJ1-5, with a possible D match to TRBD1 (6 bases). CDR1 and CDR2 from the germline V gene are ENHRY and SYGVKD. V shed 9 bases and J shed 5 bases, with 14 bases lying between them. This CDR3 is built from 13 residues. The chain's CDR3 is CAITTGPDQPQHF. The CDR3 DNA is TGTGCCATTACGACAGGCCCCGATCAGCCCCAGCATTTT.

In this sample, this clone turned up a few times. V and J are TRBV30 and TRBJ1-2, with 7 bases lining up with TRBD1. Per the germline V gene, CDR1 is GTSNPN and CDR2 is SVGIG (reference sequence). With 3 bases clipped from V and 4 bases from J, the junction kept 8 bases outside the gene matches. This CDR3 comprises 14 residues. The chain's CDR3 is CAWSRQGGGYGYTF. In DNA, the CDR3 is TGTGCCTGGAGCCGACAGGGTGGAGGCTATGGCTACACCTTC. Complete variable domain (other parts from reference TRBV30 and TRBJ1-2): SQTIHQWPATLVQPVGSPLSLECTVEGTSNPNLYWYRQAAGRGLQLLFYSVGIGQISSEVPQNLSASRPQDRQFILSSKKLLLSDSGFYLCAWSRQGGGYGYTFGSGTRLTVV.

The chain carries TRBV7-9 and TRBJ2-3; 13 bases are a match to TRBD2. CDR3 length: 15 residues. Germline V lookup: CDR1 SEHNR, CDR2 FQNEAQ (reference sequence). V lost 6 bases, J lost 5 bases, and 5 bases stayed unmatched. CDR3 sequence: CASRGTSGAKDTQYF. CDR3 coding DNA: TGTGCCAGCAGAGGGACTAGCGGGGCAAAAGATACGCAGTATTTT.

The rearrangement joins TRBV30 to TRBJ2-7, with D possibly being TRBD2 (5 bases). Deletions cut 1 base from V and 1 base from J, with 8 bases between. This CDR3 has 13 residues. Per the germline V gene, CDR1 is GTSNPN and CDR2 is SVGIG (reference sequence). The chain's CDR3 is CAWSGVASYEQYF. As DNA, the CDR3 is TGTGCCTGGAGTGGGGTAGCGTCCTACGAGCAGTACTTC.

V is TRBV19 and J is TRBJ1-5; 11 positions match TRBD1. Trimming took 7 bases from V and 6 from J; bases not matched to a gene: 8. The CDR3 has 15 amino acids. Germline V gene sequence: CDR1 LNHDA, CDR2 SQIVND (reference sequence). CDR3 DNA: TGTGCCAGTAATCGCGGGACAGGGGGTGGTCAGCCCCAGCATTTT. Protein sequence: CASNRGTGGGQPQHF.

This sequence joins TRBV10-3 and TRBJ1-1; D possibly corresponds to TRBD1 (5 bases). Per the germline V gene, CDR1 is ENHRY and CDR2 is SYGVKD. Trimming took 10 bases from V and 0 from J, leaving 18 bases between them. The CDR3 spans 15 residues. CDR3 region: CATAAGDLLNTEAFF. CDR3 in DNA: TGTGCCACGGCGGCGGGGGACCTCTTGAACACTGAAGCTTTCTTT.

This chain links TRBV6-1 with TRBJ1-1; D not certain. Germline V CDR1 and CDR2: MNHNS, SASEGT. The germline V and J ends were trimmed by 1 base and 10 bases, with 13 bases remaining between them. The CDR3 has 13 residues. CDR3 DNA: TGTGCCAGCAGTGAAGAGGCAGGAACTAGAGCTTTCTTT. Amino acids: CASSEEAGTRAFF.

The genes are TRBV23-1 and TRBJ2-3; 8 bases align to TRBD2. TRBV23-1 is an open reading frame, and its role is uncertain. Trimming cost V 3 bases and J 0 bases; bases outside gene matches: 8. The CDR3 runs 17 residues. The CDR3: CASSHTGREDSTDTQYF. CDR3 bases: TGCGCCAGCAGTCATACCGGGAGGGAGGATAGCACAGATACGCAGTATTTT.

This chain uses TRBV5-1 with TRBJ1-2, with 7 bases matching TRBD1. V shed 5 bases and J 1 base; nucleotides not matched to a gene: 14. This CDR3 spans 17 amino acids. Germline CDR1 reads SGHRS; CDR2 reads YFSETQ. The CDR3 is CASRLSAGTAINYGYTF. CDR3 sequence (DNA): TGCGCCAGCAGACTTTCCGCCGGGACAGCGATTAACTATGGCTACACCTTC.

The rearrangement uses TRBV15 and TRBJ2-7, with a possible D match to TRBD2 (5 bases). The CDR3 has 15 amino acids. V was pared by 5 bases and J by 5 bases, with 19 bases between. Germline V CDR1 and CDR2: LNHNV, YYDKDF (reference sequence). The DNA for the CDR3 is TGTGCCACCAGCTTAAAGATAGAGGGCATCCACGAGCAGTACTTC. As protein: CATSLKIEGIHEQYF.

The chain carries TRBV5-1 and TRBJ1-2, with 7 bases fitting TRBD1. J gave up 4 bases and V 2 bases, and 5 bases lay outside the gene matches. Germline V gene sequence: CDR1 SGHRS, CDR2 YFSETQ. The CDR3 is made up of 14 amino acids. CDR3 protein: CASSLEGQIYGYTF. DNA of the CDR3: TGCGCCAGCAGCTTAGAGGGACAGATCTATGGCTACACCTTC.

The chain couples TRBV6-1 to TRBJ2-3; TRBD2 might be the D (5 bases). V lost 7 bases and J lost 2, with 16 bases in between. CDR3 length: 15 amino acids. CDR1 is MNHNS, CDR2 SASEGT, per germline. For the CDR3, the DNA is TGTGCCAGCAACGGGGTCAACATCCCCACAGATACGCAGTATTTT. This gives the protein CASNGVNIPTDTQYF.